The 14 T cell receptor beta chains given below trace back to one sample, sequenced in a study of T cells in tuberculosis. Only in-frame clones appear in the TCRdb table, and some are missing; sequencing was by immunoSEQ multiplex PCR. Among tens of thousands of clones listed, approximately 93% were seen once. Time point: new active TB diagnosis, blood taken before or within 7 days of starting treatment. The sample here was PBMCs, taken at tuberculosis diagnosis. These receptor sequences come from an adult with tuberculosis.

V is TRBV7-8 and J is TRBJ2-7; D might be TRBD2 (5 bases). In germline, CDR1 is SGHVS, CDR2 FQNEAQ. The CDR3 totals 14 residues. Trimming pared 6 bases from V and 3 bases from J, leaving 15 bases between. In DNA, the CDR3 is TGTGCCAGCAGACCTAGCAGGAACCGCTACGAGCAGTACTTC. Translation: CASRPSRNRYEQYF.

The chain has TRBV2 and TRBJ1-1; 7 nucleotides match TRBD1. V shed 5 bases, J shed 0 bases, and the junction held 9 bases outside the gene matches. Per the germline V gene, CDR1 is SNHLY and CDR2 is FYNNEI. This CDR3 has 16 amino acids. CDR3 region: CASSRIRDRLNTEAFF. The CDR3 DNA sequence: TGTGCCAGCAGTCGTATCCGGGACAGACTGAACACTGAAGCTTTCTTT.

The chain employs TRBV2 and TRBJ1-4, with a weak D call TRBD1 (6 bases). V dropped 4 bases and J dropped 0 bases, with 9 bases sitting between them. CDR1 is SNHLY and CDR2 is FYNNEI in the germline V gene. The CDR3 sequence is 15 residues long. The CDR3 sequence: CASSGQDATNEKLFF. The CDR3 coding sequence is TGTGCCAGCAGTGGACAGGATGCAACTAATGAAAAACTGTTTTTT.

This clone was counted once. This chain uses TRBV5-1 with TRBJ1-2, with no clear D. The germline V gene encodes CDR1 SGHRS and CDR2 YFSETQ. The CDR3 consists of 13 residues. With 3 bases removed from V and 7 bases from J, the gap between germline ends came to 13 bases. The DNA of the CDR3 is TGCGCCAGCAGCTCTTCGGTTTCTGGTGGCTACACCTTC. It encodes CASSSSVSGGYTF. Using reference TRBV5-1 and TRBJ1-2 for the parts outside the CDR3, the full variable domain is KAGVTQTPRYLIKTRGQQVTLSCSPISGHRSVSWYQQTPGQGLQFLFEYFSETQRNKGNFPGRFSGRQFSNSRSEMNVSTLELGDSALYLCASSSSVSGGYTFGSGTRLTVV.

The chain carries TRBV5-8 and TRBJ2-4, with a weak D call TRBD2 (6 bases). The CDR3 has 17 amino acids. Germline V gene sequence: CDR1 SGHTS, CDR2 YDEGEE. V lost 4 bases and J 4 bases, leaving 21 bases between the germline ends. The chain's CDR3 is CASSLRGGPDSKNIQYF. The CDR3 region has the DNA TGTGCCAGCAGCCTCCGGGGAGGCCCGGACTCAAAAAACATTCAGTACTTC.

This rearrangement joins TRBV19 to TRBJ2-2, with a weak D call TRBD1 (5 bases). Trimming removed 5 bases from V and 8 bases from J, with 12 bases in between. Germline V gene sequence: CDR1 LNHDA, CDR2 SQIVND (reference sequence). The CDR3 is 13 residues long. The CDR3: CASSVTPGGELFF. The CDR3 nucleotides are TGTGCCAGTAGTGTAACCCCAGGGGGGGAGCTGTTTTTT.

This clone is a singleton in its sample. The chain is built from TRBV27 and TRBJ2-3; D remains ambiguous. This CDR3 region has 17 residues. V gave up 0 bases and J gave up 0 bases, with 13 bases separating them. Germline CDR1 reads MNHEY; CDR2 reads SMNVEV (reference sequence). The CDR3 DNA is TGTGCCAGCAGTTTATCGATCCGTCCAACTAGCACAGATACGCAGTATTTT. It specifies CASSLSIRPTSTDTQYF.

The chain is built from TRBV5-6 and TRBJ2-4, with D maybe TRBD1 (6 bases). The CDR3 has 16 amino acids. With 4 bases removed from V and 0 bases from J, the gap between germline ends came to 14 bases. Germline V CDR1 and CDR2: SGHDT, YYEEEE. The CDR3 reads CASSERGLLAKNIQYF. As DNA, the CDR3 is TGTGCCAGCAGCGAAAGGGGGTTACTAGCCAAAAACATTCAGTACTTC. The full variable domain, rest sourced from reference TRBV5-6 and TRBJ2-4, is DAGVTQSPTHLIKTRGQQVTLRCSPKSGHDTVSWYQQALGQGPQFIFQYYEEEERQRGNFPDRFSGHQFPNYSSELNVNALLLGDSALYLCASSERGLLAKNIQYFGAGTRLSVL.

This chain connects TRBV14 to TRBJ1-4; possibly TRBD1 for D (5 bases). There are 14 residues in the CDR3. Trimming took 2 bases from V and 7 from J, leaving 11 bases between them. Germline loops: CDR1 SGHDN, CDR2 FVKESK. Written as DNA, the CDR3 is TGTGCCAGCAGCCAACAGGGTTTTGGTGAAAAACTGTTTTTT. This sequence encodes CASSQQGFGEKLFF.

The chain uses TRBV9 and TRBJ2-7; D unclear. The CDR3 extends over 13 amino acids. Between the trimmed V and J ends, which lost 1 base and 3 bases, there was a span of 8 bases. The germline gives CDR1 SGDLS, CDR2 YYNGEE. In DNA, the CDR3 is TGTGCCAGCAGCGTAATCCCGGGCTACGAGCAGTACTTC. This translates into CASSVIPGYEQYF.

Details on this clone: Other DNA variants within this sample encode the same CDR3. This rearrangement joins TRBV5-1 to TRBJ1-5; unclear D gene. From germline, CDR1 is SGHRS and CDR2 YFSETQ. The V gene lost 2 bases and the J gene lost 1 base, with 7 bases spanning the gap. The CDR3 is made up of 14 amino acids. The CDR3 is CASSLGGSNQPQHF. The CDR3 nucleotides are TGCGCCAGCAGCTTAGGCGGCAGCAATCAGCCCCAGCATTTT.

This chain uses TRBV13 with TRBJ2-3; the match to TRBD2 covers 13 bases. The V segment lost 5 bases and the J segment 4 bases; nucleotides outside the gene matches: 9. Per germline, CDR1 PRHDT and CDR2 FYEKMQ (reference sequence). This CDR3 contains 17 residues. The DNA of the CDR3 is TGTGCCAGCAGCACCCTCACTAGCGGGGGGGCGTCAGATACGCAGTATTTT. This gives the protein CASSTLTSGGASDTQYF.

In regard to this clone: The same CDR3 can be traced to other DNA sequences in this sample. This chain connects TRBV5-8 to TRBJ2-4; D not certain. The ends were cut back, 0 bases at V and 0 bases at J, with 4 bases in the middle. Per the germline V gene, CDR1 is SGHTS and CDR2 is YDEGEE. This CDR3 is built from 14 residues. CDR3 in amino acids: CASSLVQAKNIQYF. In DNA, the CDR3 is TGTGCCAGCAGCTTGGTACAAGCCAAAAACATTCAGTACTTC. The full variable domain, in which reference TRBV5-8 and TRBJ2-4 provide the parts outside the CDR3, is EAGVTQSPTHLIKTRGQQATLRCSPISGHTSVYWYQQALGLGLQFLLWYDEGEERNRGNFPPRFSGRQFPNYSSELNVNALELEDSALYLCASSLVQAKNIQYFGAGTRLSVL.

The chain is built from TRBV25-1 and TRBJ2-2; D ambiguous. Germline CDR1 is MGHDK and CDR2 is SYGVNS. The CDR3 runs to 12 residues. V was clipped by 4 bases and J by 6 bases, with 6 bases between them. The CDR3 loop is CASSVGSGELFF. The DNA for the CDR3 is TGTGCCAGCAGTGTGGGCTCCGGGGAGCTGTTTTTT.